The subject of this entry is one TCR beta chain. Antigen unknown. This sample was taken from a study of T cell responses to AZD1222 COVID-19 vaccine. The data were produced by immunoSEQ multiplex PCR, yet TCRdb's version contains in-frame clones alone and is incomplete. The sample includes under 200,000 clones, 94% of them seen just once. General study findings and limits: The span of vaccine-associated CD4 TCRs extended across spike, with dominance at 160-218 and 743-854. There were mostly white British donors and more females than males, and clonal diversity was possibly underestimated.

The V and J ends lost 0 bases and 5 bases respectively, with 7 bases between them. Germline CDR1 and CDR2: MNHEY and SMNVEV (reference sequence). The CDR3 has 13 amino acids. The V call is TRBV27, the J call TRBJ2-5, with a weak D call TRBD2 (6 bases). This clonotype was sampled from an adult in good health. The sequences come from peripheral blood, collected on day 0 of AZD1222 vaccination. Here the CDR3 reads CASSLSGGETQYF. The CDR3 DNA follows: TGTGCCAGCAGTTTATCCGGAGGGGAGACCCAGTACTTC.